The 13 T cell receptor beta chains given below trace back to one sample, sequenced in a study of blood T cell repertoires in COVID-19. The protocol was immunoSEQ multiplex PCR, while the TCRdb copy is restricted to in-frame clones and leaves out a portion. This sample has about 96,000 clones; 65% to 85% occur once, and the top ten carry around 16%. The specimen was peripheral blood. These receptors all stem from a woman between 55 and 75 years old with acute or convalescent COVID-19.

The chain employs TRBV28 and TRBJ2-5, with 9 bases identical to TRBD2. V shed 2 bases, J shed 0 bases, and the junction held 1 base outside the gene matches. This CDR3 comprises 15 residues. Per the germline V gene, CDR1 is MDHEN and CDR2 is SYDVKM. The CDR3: CASSLSGGYQETQYF. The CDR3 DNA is TGTGCCAGCAGTTTAAGCGGGGGGTACCAAGAGACCCAGTACTTC.

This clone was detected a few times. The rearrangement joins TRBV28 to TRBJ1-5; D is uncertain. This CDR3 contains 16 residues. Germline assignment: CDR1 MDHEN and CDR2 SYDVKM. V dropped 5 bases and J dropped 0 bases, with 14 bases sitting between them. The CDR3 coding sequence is TGTGCCAGCAGTCCTAGTGGTAGCGGTAGCAATCAGCCCCAGCATTTT. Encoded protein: CASSPSGSGSNQPQHF.

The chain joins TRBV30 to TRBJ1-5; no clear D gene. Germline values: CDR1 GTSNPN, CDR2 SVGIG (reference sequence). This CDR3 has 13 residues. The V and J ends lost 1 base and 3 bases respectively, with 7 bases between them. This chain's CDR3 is CAWSASYNQPQHF. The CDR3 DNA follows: TGTGCCTGGAGTGCCTCGTACAATCAGCCCCAGCATTTT.

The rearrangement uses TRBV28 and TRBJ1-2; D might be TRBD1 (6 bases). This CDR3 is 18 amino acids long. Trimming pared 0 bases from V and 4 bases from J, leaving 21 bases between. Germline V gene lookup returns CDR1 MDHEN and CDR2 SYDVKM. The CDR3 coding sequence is TGTGCCAGCAGTTTATGGGGACCGGGGGGCCAGGAGGTCTATGGCTACACCTTC. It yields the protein CASSLWGPGGQEVYGYTF.

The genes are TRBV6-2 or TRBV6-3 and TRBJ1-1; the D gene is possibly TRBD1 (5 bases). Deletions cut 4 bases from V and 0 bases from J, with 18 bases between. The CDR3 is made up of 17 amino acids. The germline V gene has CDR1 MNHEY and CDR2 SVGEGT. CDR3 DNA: TGTGCCAGCAGTTTGGGGCTCATGCGGGAAATGAACACTGAAGCTTTCTTT. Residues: CASSLGLMREMNTEAFF.

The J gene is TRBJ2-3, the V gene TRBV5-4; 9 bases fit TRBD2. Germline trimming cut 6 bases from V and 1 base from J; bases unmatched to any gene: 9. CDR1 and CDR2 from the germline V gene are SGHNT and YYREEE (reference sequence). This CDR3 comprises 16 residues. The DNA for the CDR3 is TGTGCCAGCAAGGTCAGCGGGGGGTCCCGCACAGATACGCAGTATTTT. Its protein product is CASKVSGGSRTDTQYF.

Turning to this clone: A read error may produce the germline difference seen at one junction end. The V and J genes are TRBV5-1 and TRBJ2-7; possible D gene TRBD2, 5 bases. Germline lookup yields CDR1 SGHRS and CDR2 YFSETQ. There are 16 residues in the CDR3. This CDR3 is CASSLAGELQGFGQSF. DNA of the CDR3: TGCGCCAGCAGCTTGGCCGGGGAGCTCCAAGGGTTTGGTCAGAGCTTC.

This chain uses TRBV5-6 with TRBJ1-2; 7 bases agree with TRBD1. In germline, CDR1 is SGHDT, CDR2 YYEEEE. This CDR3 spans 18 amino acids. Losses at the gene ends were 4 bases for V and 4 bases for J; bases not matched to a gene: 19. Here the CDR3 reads CASSPIAGTEIFSYGYTF. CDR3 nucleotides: TGTGCCAGCAGCCCGATCGCCGGGACAGAAATTTTCAGCTATGGCTACACCTTC. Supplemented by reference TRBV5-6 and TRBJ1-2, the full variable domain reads DAGVTQSPTHLIKTRGQQVTLRCSPKSGHDTVSWYQQALGQGPQFIFQYYEEEERQRGNFPDRFSGHQFPNYSSELNVNALLLGDSALYLCASSPIAGTEIFSYGYTFGSGTRLTVV.

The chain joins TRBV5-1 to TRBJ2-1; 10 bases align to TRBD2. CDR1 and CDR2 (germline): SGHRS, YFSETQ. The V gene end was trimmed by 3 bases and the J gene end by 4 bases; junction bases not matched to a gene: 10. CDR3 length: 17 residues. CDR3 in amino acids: CASSSGPSGGGYNEQFF. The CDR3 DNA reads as TGCGCCAGCAGCTCGGGACCTAGCGGGGGAGGATACAATGAGCAGTTCTTC.

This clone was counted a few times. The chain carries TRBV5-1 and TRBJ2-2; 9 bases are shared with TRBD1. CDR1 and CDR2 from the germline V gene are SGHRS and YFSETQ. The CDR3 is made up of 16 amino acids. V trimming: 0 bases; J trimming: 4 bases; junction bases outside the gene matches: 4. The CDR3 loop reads CASSLGDRARTGELFF. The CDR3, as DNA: TGCGCCAGCAGCTTGGGGGACAGGGCGCGCACCGGGGAGCTGTTTTTT.

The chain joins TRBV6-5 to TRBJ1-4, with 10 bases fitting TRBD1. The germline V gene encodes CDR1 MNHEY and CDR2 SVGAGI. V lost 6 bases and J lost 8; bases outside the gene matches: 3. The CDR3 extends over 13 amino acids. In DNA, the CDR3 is TGTGCCAGCAGCGACAGGGGGCGGGAAAAACTGTTTTTT. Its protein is CASSDRGREKLFF.

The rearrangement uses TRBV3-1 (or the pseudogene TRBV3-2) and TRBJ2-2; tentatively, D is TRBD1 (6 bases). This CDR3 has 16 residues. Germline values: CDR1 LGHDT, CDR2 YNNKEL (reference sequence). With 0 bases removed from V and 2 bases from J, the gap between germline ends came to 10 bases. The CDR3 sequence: CASSQDLQGNTGELFF. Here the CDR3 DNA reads TGTGCCAGCAGCCAAGACCTACAGGGTAACACCGGGGAGCTGTTTTTT.

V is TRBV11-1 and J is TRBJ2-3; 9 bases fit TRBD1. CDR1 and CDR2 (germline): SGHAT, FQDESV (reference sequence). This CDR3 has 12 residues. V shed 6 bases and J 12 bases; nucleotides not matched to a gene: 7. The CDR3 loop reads CASRPGTGSQYF. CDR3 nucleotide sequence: TGTGCCAGCAGACCCGGGACAGGGAGTCAGTATTTT.